Below, 22 T cell receptor beta chains from the same sample are listed, as sequenced in a study of identical twins. TCRdb reprocessed the 5' RACE reads with MiXCR, giving one entry per CDR3 protein. The sample contains 450,000 to 500,000 distinct CDR3 sequences, over 11% of which appear only once. These same data were also listed under a study on yellow fever vaccine responses in identical twins.

Sequences were obtained from CD4+ T cells sorted from blood. The receptor source for this set is a woman under 30 in good health.

The V and J genes are TRBV12-3 or TRBV12-4 and TRBJ2-7, with D possibly being TRBD2 (5 bases). The CDR3 totals 16 residues. V lost 7 bases to trimming and J lost 4 bases, with 23 bases between them. In DNA form, the CDR3 reads TGTGCCAGCACTAGATTCCTGGCTAGCACCCCTTACGAGCAGTACTTC. This gives the protein CASTRFLASTPYEQYF.

This clonotype was counted a few times. The chain joins TRBV4-3 to TRBJ1-2, with D possibly matching TRBD1 (5 bases). Trimming left V 3 bases short and J 3 bases short, with 14 bases between. This CDR3 region has 15 residues. CDR1 is LGHNA and CDR2 is YSLEER in the germline V gene. CDR3 region: CASSHRDRVDYGYTF. The CDR3 DNA follows: TGCGCCAGCAGCCACAGGGACCGAGTTGACTATGGCTACACCTTC.

The V gene is TRBV5-1, the J gene TRBJ2-2; 9 bases align to TRBD1. Germline assignment: CDR1 SGHRS and CDR2 YFSETQ. J gave up 7 bases and V 4 bases, and 5 bases lay outside the gene matches. This CDR3 contains 14 residues. The CDR3 nucleotides are TGCGCCAGCAGCCCCGGACAGGGGAACGGGGAGCTGTTTTTT. This translates into CASSPGQGNGELFF.

As to this clonotype: Sequence at one end of the junction differs from germline and may be a read error. CDR3 residues: CASSLALQGNTGELFF. The CDR3 nucleotides read TGTGCCAGCAGTCTAGCGCTACAGGGGAACACCGGGGAGCTGTTTTTT. The V call is TRBV12-3 or TRBV12-4, the J call TRBJ2-2; D tentatively fits TRBD1 or TRBD2 (6 bases each). CDR3 length: 16 amino acids.

J is TRBJ1-1 and V is TRBV12-3 or TRBV12-4; D remains ambiguous. The CDR3 loop spans 20 amino acids. V lost 4 bases to trimming and J lost 5 bases, with 32 bases between them. CDR3 region: CASSSTIKGAGQARWTEAFF. The CDR3 DNA reads TGTGCCAGCAGTTCGACCATCAAAGGCGCGGGCCAGGCGCGGTGGACTGAAGCTTTCTTT.

This rearrangement joins TRBV28 to TRBJ1-5; D unclear. The CDR3 length is 14 residues. Looked up from germline, CDR1 is MDHEN and CDR2 is SYDVKM. V was pared by 6 bases and J by 0 bases, with 9 bases between. CDR3 nucleotides: TGTGCCAGCAGCTTCTACAGTAGCAATCAGCCCCAGCATTTT. It codes for CASSFYSSNQPQHF.

This clonotype was seen a single time. This chain links TRBV5-1 with TRBJ2-5, with D tentatively TRBD1 (5 bases). There are 15 residues in the CDR3. Per germline, CDR1 SGHRS and CDR2 YFSETQ. Between the trimmed V and J ends, which lost 1 base and 2 bases, there was a span of 12 bases. CDR3 protein: CASSLLGAPQETQYF. As DNA, the CDR3 is TGCGCCAGCAGCTTGTTAGGGGCCCCACAAGAGACCCAGTACTTC.

This clonotype was seen only a few times. V is TRBV28 and J is TRBJ1-1; D not resolved. The CDR3 contains 12 residues. V was shortened by 8 bases and J by 3 bases, with 10 bases between the two germline ends. Germline loops: CDR1 MDHEN, CDR2 SYDVKM. The CDR3 bases are TGTGCCAGCTACCGGGGAGACACTGAAGCTTTCTTT. Translation: CASYRGDTEAFF.

The chain uses TRBV3-1 and TRBJ2-7; 8 bases agree with TRBD1. This CDR3 is 16 amino acids long. V was clipped by 4 bases and J by 1 base; unmatched bases: 9. Germline V CDR1 and CDR2: LGHDT, YNNKEL (reference sequence). The DNA of the CDR3 is TGTGCCAGCAGCCTACAAGCCGGGACAGGATCCTACGAGCAGTACTTC. Translated: CASSLQAGTGSYEQYF.

V is TRBV3-1 and J is TRBJ2-2; TRBD2 might be the D (6 bases). V was cut by 4 bases and J by 8 bases, with 14 bases left in between. The length of the CDR3 is 14 residues. The germline V gene has CDR1 LGHDT and CDR2 YNNKEL (reference sequence). CDR3: CASSRERERGELFF. The DNA of the CDR3 is TGTGCCAGCAGCCGCGAACGGGAGAGAGGGGAGCTGTTTTTT. Full variable domain (rest looked up from reference TRBV3-1 and TRBJ2-2): DTAVSQTPKYLVTQMGNDKSIKCEQNLGHDTMYWYKQDSKKFLKIMFSYNNKELIINETVPNRFSPKSPDKAHLNLHINSLELGDSAVYFCASSRERERGELFFGEGSRLTVL.

This clonotype has a handful of counts. V usage is TRBV7-9 and J usage is TRBJ1-6; 8 bases line up with TRBD1. With 5 bases clipped from V and 10 bases from J, the junction kept 10 bases outside the gene matches. The CDR3 extends over 15 amino acids. CDR1 and CDR2 from the germline V gene are SEHNR and FQNEAQ (reference sequence). CDR3 bases: TGTGCCAGCAGCCTCGGACAGGGAGTGGGATCACCCCTCCACTTT. Its translation is CASSLGQGVGSPLHF.

The chain uses TRBV6-2 or TRBV6-3 and TRBJ1-2; D is unresolved. This CDR3 is built from 15 residues. V lost 6 bases to trimming and J lost 1 base, with 15 bases between them. Germline-derived CDR1 and CDR2 are MNHEY and SVGEGT. CDR3 sequence reads: CASRRPGINNYGYTF. The CDR3 DNA is TGTGCCAGCAGGAGGCCCGGGATAAATAACTATGGCTACACCTTC.

This clonotype was seen at least ten times. The chain joins TRBV6-1 to TRBJ2-1; 9 bases are shared with TRBD2. V dropped 8 bases and J dropped 4; count of bases not matched to a gene: 6. Germline CDR1 reads MNHNS; CDR2 reads SASEGT. The length of the CDR3 is 14 residues. The CDR3 sequence: CASSGLAVYNEQFF. CDR3 in DNA: TGTGCCAGCTCGGGACTAGCAGTGTACAATGAGCAGTTCTTC.

The table lists this clonotype with a few counts. This chain uses TRBV11-1 with TRBJ2-7; D unclear. The ends were cut back, 2 bases at V and 10 bases at J, with 12 bases in the middle. The CDR3 runs to 12 residues. CDR1 and CDR2 (germline): SGHAT, FQDESV (reference sequence). Written as DNA, the CDR3 is TGTGCCAGCAGCTTATTGAGTGGTCTTCAGTACTTC. Translated: CASSLLSGLQYF. Drawing the rest from reference TRBV11-1 and TRBJ2-7, the complete variable domain is EAEVAQSPRYKITEKSQAVAFWCDPISGHATLYWYRQILGQGPELLVQFQDESVVDDSQLPKDRFSAERLKGVDSTLKIQPAELGDSAMYLCASSLLSGLQYFGPGTRLTVT.

This clonotype was counted many times. This rearrangement joins TRBV20-1 to TRBJ2-7; 8 bases line up with TRBD2. The germline V gene has CDR1 DFQATT and CDR2 SNEGSKA (reference sequence). The CDR3 totals 15 residues. The trim removed 1 base at V and 4 bases at J, leaving 9 bases unmatched. The CDR3 coding sequence is TGCAGTGCTAGAGTTCTAGCGGGCCCCGGGTACGAGCAGTACTTC. Translating it yields CSARVLAGPGYEQYF.

At least ten counts were recorded for this clonotype. The V call is TRBV5-1, the J call TRBJ2-7; D not certain. Germline V gene data show CDR1 as SGHRS and CDR2 as YFSETQ. The CDR3 is made up of 15 amino acids. V was trimmed by 0 bases and J by 1 base, leaving 11 bases between them. In DNA form, the CDR3 reads TGCGCCAGCAGCTTGGGGGTCGGATCTTCCTACGAGCAGTACTTC. The encoded protein is CASSLGVGSSYEQYF.

This rearrangement joins TRBV5-1 to TRBJ2-7, with D hard to call. Germline V gene lookup returns CDR1 SGHRS and CDR2 YFSETQ. CDR3 length: 15 residues. The V end lost 0 bases, the J end lost 5 bases, and 15 bases lay between the germline ends. The DNA for the CDR3 is TGCGCCAGCAGCTTGGAGGTTGGGCAATACCACGAGCAGTACTTC. Its protein product is CASSLEVGQYHEQYF. Looking up the rest from reference TRBV5-1 and TRBJ2-7 gives the full variable domain: KAGVTQTPRYLIKTRGQQVTLSCSPISGHRSVSWYQQTPGQGLQFLFEYFSETQRNKGNFPGRFSGRQFSNSRSEMNVSTLELGDSALYLCASSLEVGQYHEQYFGPGTRLTVT.

A few counts support this clonotype. The chain employs TRBV7-2 and TRBJ2-5, with 10 bases identical to TRBD2. Germline V gene lookup returns CDR1 SGHTA and CDR2 FQGNSA. CDR3 length: 19 amino acids. J lost 0 bases, V lost 0 bases, and 10 bases had no gene match. The CDR3 spells CASSLARGRLAGNQETQYF. The CDR3 nucleotides read TGTGCCAGCAGCTTAGCGAGGGGGAGACTAGCGGGCAACCAAGAGACCCAGTACTTC.

This sequence joins TRBV5-1 and TRBJ2-7; 12 nucleotides align to TRBD1. Per germline, CDR1 SGHRS and CDR2 YFSETQ. This CDR3 region has 17 residues. After removal of 1 base from V and 3 bases from J, the junction contained 8 bases not matched to a gene. CDR3 coding DNA: TGCGCCAGCAGCTTGTCCTCGGGACAGGGGGCGGGCTACGAGCAGTACTTC. This translates into CASSLSSGQGAGYEQYF. The variable domain in full, with the rest retrieved from reference TRBV5-1 and TRBJ2-7, is KAGVTQTPRYLIKTRGQQVTLSCSPISGHRSVSWYQQTPGQGLQFLFEYFSETQRNKGNFPGRFSGRQFSNSRSEMNVSTLELGDSALYLCASSLSSGQGAGYEQYFGPGTRLTVT.

This clonotype appeared a few times. The CDR3 loop reads CSAPTGGYGYTF. The CDR3 bases are TGCAGTGCCCCCACAGGGGGGTATGGCTACACCTTC. The chain recombines TRBV20-1 with TRBJ1-2; 8 nucleotides align to TRBD1. V was clipped by 6 bases and J by 5 bases; unmatched bases: 5. The germline V gene encodes CDR1 DFQATT and CDR2 SNEGSKA (reference sequence). The CDR3 is 12 residues long.

The chain is built from TRBV6-5 and TRBJ1-4, with 7 bases identical to TRBD1. CDR1 is MNHEY, CDR2 SVGAGI, per germline. The CDR3 spans 15 residues. The J segment lost 8 bases and the V segment lost 4 bases, leaving 10 bases of the junction unmatched. The CDR3 coding sequence is TGTGCCAGCAGTTTGATCAGGGGGGAAGGCGAAAAACTGTTTTTT. As protein: CASSLIRGEGEKLFF.

In its sample, this clonotype was seen many times. The chain combines TRBV7-2 with TRBJ1-5; D is perhaps TRBD1 (5 bases). The CDR3 has 15 amino acids. Trimming stripped 5 bases from V and 2 bases from J, with 13 bases between. The germline CDR1 and CDR2 sequences are SGHTA and FQGNSA. The CDR3 DNA is TGTGCCAGCAGCCCCGGGACGGAGCGCAATCAGCCCCAGCATTTT. Protein: CASSPGTERNQPQHF.